This T cell receptor (beta chain) was captured by sequencing in a study of blood T cell repertoires in COVID-19. Profiled with immunoSEQ multiplex PCR; TCRdb holds only in-frame clones, not every one. This repertoire shows roughly 250,000 clones, roughly 88% found once; its top ten account for 2.5% to 3.5%. The CDR3 has 14 residues. The V end lost 4 bases, the J end lost 1 base, and 11 bases lay between the germline ends. CDR1 is LGHNA and CDR2 is YNFKEQ in the germline V gene. The sample consisted of PBMCs or T cells enriched from blood (not recorded which). The chain combines TRBV4-2 with TRBJ2-7; D perhaps matches TRBD1 (6 bases). The clonotype was recovered from a middle-aged woman who had been exposed to COVID-19. CDR3 amino acids: CASSPTGTSYEQYF. CDR3 DNA: TGTGCCAGCAGCCCTACGGGGACATCCTACGAGCAGTACTTC.